Reported below is one TCR beta chain. This clone was detected only once. Its antigen target is currently unknown. The record has no base qualities; no much larger clone is one base away. The CDR1 and CDR2 encoded by the germline V gene are MNHEY and SVGAGI. The CDR3 holds 13 amino acids from the cysteine to the phenylalanine. The read is trimmed to its CDR3 DNA, 39 bases read in frame from base 1. V is pruned by 6 bases and J by 10 bases, leaving 5 bases of the junction without a gene match. The sample comes from a study of cytomegalovirus exposure and HLA in healthy donors (dated by TCRdb to 2017 to 2019). Regarding the study in general: According to an earlier analysis of around 600 of the donors, some 180 million T cells yielded approximately 120 million unique TCR beta sequences and approximately 300 Gb of sequence data. The later analysis used no new phenotypic data to find candidate immune exposures, relying instead on TCR beta sequences and their occurrence across donors. Every repertoire in the discovery cohort had been generated on one and the same sequencing platform. Among some 410 genotyped donors of the cohort, an average of roughly 230,000 unique TCR beta nucleotide sequences was sequenced per donor, of which roughly 17% were non-productive. A separate validation cohort of roughly 130 different subjects was used in addition to the 666-subject first cohort. Roughly 300 gigabases of sequencing data and 91 million or so unique TCR sequences made up an early release that covered some 640 HLA-typed donors. HLA typing included class I and class II loci at four-digit resolution. A later genetic analysis took genome-wide SNP genotypes for about three fifths of the roughly 670 donors and used that subset as a discovery cohort. The study used immunosequencing to profile the T cell repertoires of more than 650 subjects and linked those repertoires to cytomegalovirus serostatus. Alongside the repertoire data, information on donor age, sex, ethnicity and CMV serostatus was compiled. Among the approximately 420 genotyped donors, about 83% belonged to the genetic ancestry cluster associated with self-reported Caucasian donors. An earlier analysis of some 500 of the donors applied high-throughput TCR beta sequencing to assess whether each TCR beta V gene segment acted as functional or pseudogenic. Four or five DR-DQ haplotypes were handled as single units for association and clustering, since linkage in the cohort was strong. The study aimed to test whether cataloging public T cell receptors could reveal signatures of past pathogen exposure. A later analysis re-examined previously published TCR beta repertoires from more than 550 donors and added high-resolution HLA genotyping to investigate patterns of TCR occurrence. The study combined high-throughput TCR immunosequencing, statistical association of individual TCRs with disease status, and machine learning to predict cytomegalovirus infection status. The number of donors typed differed by locus, with 629-630 for A, B, C, DRB1 and DQB1, approximately 500 for DQA1, over 600 for DPA1, and around 430 for DPB1.

Library prep was done by the immunoSEQ multiplex PCR assay. For the multiplex PCR, a mixture combining 60 forward primers for TCR Vbeta segments and 13 reverse primers for TCR Jbeta segments was used. The CDR3 region of rearranged TCR beta genes was amplified from genomic DNA by a multiplex PCR assay. On the Illumina HiSeq System, the amplified TCR beta libraries were sequenced as 87-base-pair reads. As for the authors' bioinformatics: A later analysis counted approximately 74 million unique TCR beta chains across the 666 repertoires, and some 11 million of these chains were shared by at least two donors. To remove PCR and sequencing errors, raw reads were error-corrected and collapsed into unique sequences using a nearest-neighbor algorithm that merged closely related sequences. Alignment of CDR3 sequences to IMGT reference sequences was used to assign V, D and J gene segments. For a sequence to be retained, at least a six-nucleotide match to both a V gene segment and a J gene segment was required. A rearrangement was called productive if the CDR3 had no stop codons and remained in frame with V and J, and every other rearrangement was called non-productive. CDR3 was defined by IMGT convention, running from the second conserved V-encoded cysteine to the conserved J-encoded phenylalanine. In an earlier analysis of 550 to 650 of the donors, sequences lacking an unambiguous match to a single V gene segment were excluded. An earlier analysis of some 500 of the donors classified V segments as functional when productive rearrangements were above 56.7% and as segregating when the standard deviation between donors was above 5%. To diagnose cytomegalovirus status from the catalog of TCR beta chain sequences, a statistical classification framework was built. In a later analysis, V and J genes were assigned by comparing TCR nucleotide sequences against IMGT/GENE-DB human TR gene sequences. Using the TCRdist pipeline, a later analysis assigned CDR3 sequences along with most-parsimonious VDJ recombination scenarios. In a later analysis, every TCR beta chain was defined by the combination of its CDR3 amino acid sequence and its V-gene family, and reads without a unique V-gene family were dropped. In a later analysis, 550 to 650 highly shared, low-generation-probability nucleotide sequences were removed to address suspected cross-contamination and a sequencing artifact. A later analysis calculated a clonal expansion index for each public chain from normalized within-repertoire ranks of inferred template counts. In a later analysis, generation probabilities were computed using a VDJ recombination model fitted to out-of-frame rearrangements, and the results were checked against IGoR. Hypergeometric tests were used in a later analysis to score TCR-TCR, TCR-HLA and TCR-CMV co-occurrence, with a repertoire-size bias correction applied to the TCR pairs. False discovery rates were estimated in a later analysis by permuting HLA or CMV assignments 20 times. In a later analysis, co-occurring TCRs were grouped with DBSCAN, and TCRdist sequence similarity was added when clustering was performed within HLA-allele-positive subsets. For co-occurrence clustering, repertoires with fewer than 30,000 or more than 120,000 public chains were excluded, along with about five repertoires with anomalous nucleotide sharing. TCRdb mirrors the immuneACCESS table, restricted to in-frame sequences. Some clones are absent from its copies; in checked studies, under half trace to an unresolved V gene, and the reason for the others is unknown. V and J calls and clone size are given by that table; D and trimming were obtained from the DNA. The sample profile shows 120,000 or so clones; approximately 74% of them were found once. 4% of the sample is held by the ten biggest clonotypes.

The cohort was made up of about 670 healthy bone marrow donors. All cohort members were sampled while nominally healthy, although unrecorded immune exposures were likely present. The donor tested CMV seropositive and was one of the 289 seropositive cohort members. Each donor provided a peripheral blood sample, and peripheral blood mononuclear cells were used for TCR beta sequencing. The Qiagen DNeasy Blood Extraction Kit was used to extract genomic DNA from the blood cell samples. The study at large found these results: Across donors, most TCR sequences were observed very rarely, whereas some public TCRs were present in many individuals. Some 16 rarely observed V segments, including chromosome 9 orphons, were excluded from the earlier analysis of almost 600 of the donors because counts were too low. Most CMV-associated TCR beta chains appeared to be HLA-restricted in a later analysis, and the HLA associations seemed to be driven largely by CMV exposure. Broadly in line with IMGT annotations, most TCR beta V segments showed up in productive rearrangements about 87% or about 30% of the time in an earlier analysis of several hundred of the donors. The classifier was reported to diagnose cytomegalovirus status with high specificity and sensitivity in both the original cohort and the validation cohort. In a later genetic analysis, a missense DCLRE1C variant was associated with V-gene and J-gene trimming of TCR beta chains, and the association was replicated in an independent cohort. Specific HLA alleles were associated with 18,000 or so TCR beta sequences at a false discovery rate of 0.05 in a later analysis. Some IMGT-functional V segments, including TRBV6-2 and TRBV6-3, could not be distinguished by the 87-base-pair reads and were therefore excluded. The sequencing pipeline was judged likely to have produced a cluster of highly shared sequence variants as a technical artifact. Compared with the roughly 670-donor mean, donors in an Asian-associated ancestry cluster had fewer N-insertions in productive TCRs, according to a later genetic analysis. The only immune exposure information available for the cohort was CMV serostatus. In a later analysis, HLA-associated TCR beta chains showed more clonal expansion and lower generation probabilities than non-associated chains that were equally common. Correlated functional status among segregating V segments might reflect linkage disequilibrium, but an unknown experimental factor could not be ruled out. According to a later analysis, parvovirus B19, influenza, CMV and Epstein-Barr virus appeared linked to several top co-occurrence clusters. In this cohort, only TCR beta chains were sequenced, and detectable features were limited by the absence of alpha or paired-chain data. Assigning TCR associations to individual alleles was difficult when HLA alleles, especially DR and DQ, strongly co-occurred. A later analysis found that TCR association rates varied across HLA loci, with DRB1 alleles showing the most associated TCRs and HLA-C alleles the fewest. In vitro tests confirmed that a few of the cytomegalovirus-associated TCR beta chains recognize cytomegalovirus antigens. According to the authors, the approach could potentially be generalized to other disease states and immunological phenotypes. HLA typing was unavailable for some donors at each locus, so association tests used only the typed subset. A further reported finding was that TCR beta sequences accurately predicted the HLA-A and HLA-B alleles for most subjects in the first cohort. The presence/absence analyses assumed that sequencing depth was roughly uniform across donors, and that assumption may not be true. The study gave a list of more than 150 TCR beta chains associated with cytomegalovirus.

The chain employs TRBV6-5 and TRBJ1-6, with 8 bases in between that match TRBD1. This receptor was obtained from a man aged 40-55 years in good health and CMV-seropositive. Specimen: PBMCs. The DNA sequence is TGTGCCAGCAGCCGGGACAGGTGGTCACCCCTCCACTTT. Translated, it reads CASSRDRWSPLHF.